These 12 T cell receptor beta chains were all obtained from the same sample, sequenced in a study of blood T cell repertoires in COVID-19. The protocol was immunoSEQ multiplex PCR, while the TCRdb copy is restricted to in-frame clones and leaves out a portion. This table has about 230,000 clones, about nine tenths appearing once. The specimen sequenced was peripheral blood. The receptors were sampled from a man aged 50-59 years with COVID-19, enrolled during active disease.

The chain uses TRBV30 and TRBJ2-5; a possible D gene is TRBD1 (5 bases). The CDR3 is made up of 14 amino acids. From germline, CDR1 is GTSNPN and CDR2 SVGIG (reference sequence). The V gene lost 0 bases and the J gene lost 5 bases, with 13 bases spanning the gap. The chain's CDR3 is CAWSVQQGSETQYF. In nucleotides, the CDR3 is TGTGCCTGGAGTGTACAGCAGGGTTCGGAGACCCAGTACTTC.

The chain combines TRBV7-8 with TRBJ1-1; possibly TRBD1 for D (6 bases). V lost 5 bases and J lost 0, with 13 bases in between. The germline CDR1 and CDR2 sequences are SGHVS and FQNEAQ. This CDR3 has 15 residues. CDR3 sequence: CASSPRQEMNTEAFF. As DNA, the CDR3 is TGTGCCAGCAGCCCAAGACAGGAGATGAACACTGAAGCTTTCTTT.

This clone came up once. The chain couples TRBV2 to TRBJ2-7, with D perhaps matching TRBD1 (5 bases). The CDR3 is made up of 14 amino acids. V lost 10 bases and J 0 bases, leaving 16 bases between the germline ends. Germline lookup yields CDR1 SNHLY and CDR2 FYNNEI. Written as DNA, the CDR3 is TGTGCCACCTCGGCGCAGGGTTACTCCTACGAGCAGTACTTC. This codes for CATSAQGYSYEQYF.

This chain uses TRBV20-1 with TRBJ2-1; no reliable D call. The germline gives CDR1 DFQATT, CDR2 SNEGSKA (reference sequence). This CDR3 has 14 residues. Trimming removed 3 bases from V and 0 bases from J, with 9 bases in between. Here the CDR3 DNA reads TGCAGTGCTAGTGACTCAGGCTCCTACAATGAGCAGTTCTTC. Translating it yields CSASDSGSYNEQFF.

This clone was seen a few times. The chain recombines TRBV10-2 with TRBJ1-2, with D perhaps TRBD1 (6 bases). The CDR3 has 14 amino acids. V was pared by 4 bases and J by 5 bases, with 14 bases between. In germline, CDR1 is WSHSY, CDR2 SAAADI. Here the CDR3 DNA reads TGCGCCAGCAGTGGGCCCGGGACACAGTATGGCTACACCTTC. It yields the protein CASSGPGTQYGYTF.

CDR3 residues: CASSESTRGYGYTF. The CDR3 DNA follows: TGTGCCAGCAGTGAAAGCACCAGGGGCTATGGCTACACCTTC. The chain recombines TRBV6-1 with TRBJ1-2, with a possible D match to TRBD1 (6 bases). Germline CDR1 is MNHNS and CDR2 is SASEGT. V lost 2 bases to trimming and J lost 4 bases, with 11 bases between them. The CDR3 loop spans 14 amino acids.

The rearrangement links TRBV3-1 (or the pseudogene TRBV3-2) to TRBJ2-1; D unresolved. The CDR3 contains 12 residues. The V end lost 1 base, the J end lost 9 bases, and 7 bases lay between the germline ends. CDR1 is LGHDT, CDR2 YNNKEL, per germline (reference sequence). This CDR3 reads CASSQVHFEQFF. The DNA of the CDR3 is TGTGCCAGCAGCCAAGTGCACTTTGAGCAGTTCTTC.

The genes are TRBV28 and TRBJ2-3; TRBD2 agrees at 8 bases. CDR1 MDHEN and CDR2 SYDVKM come from the germline V gene. After removal of 8 bases from V and 6 bases from J, the junction contained 19 bases not matched to a gene. The CDR3 runs 17 residues. The CDR3 nucleotides read TGTGCCAGCGGTAAACTGCGGACTAGCCGGGTATTGGATACGCAGTATTTT. Translated: CASGKLRTSRVLDTQYF.

The J gene is TRBJ2-7, the V gene TRBV10-3; a possible D gene is TRBD2 (5 bases). Germline V CDR1 and CDR2: ENHRY, SYGVKD. The length of the CDR3 is 15 residues. V lost 0 bases and J lost 6, with 15 bases in between. CDR3 loop: CAISESSGTLSEQYF. The CDR3 bases are TGTGCCATCAGTGAGTCGTCGGGAACCCTAAGCGAGCAGTACTTC.

The chain combines TRBV7-3 with TRBJ2-2, with 11 positions matching TRBD2. Germline V gene lookup returns CDR1 SGHTA and CDR2 FQGTGA. CDR3 length: 17 residues. V trimming: 5 bases; J trimming: 5 bases; junction bases outside the gene matches: 10. This CDR3 is CASSAGLAASRTGELFF. Here the CDR3 DNA reads TGTGCCAGCAGCGCGGGACTAGCGGCATCGCGGACCGGGGAGCTGTTTTTT. Variable domain in full (rest from reference TRBV7-3 and TRBJ2-2): GAGVSQTPSNKVTEKGKYVELRCDPISGHTALYWYRQSLGQGPEFLIYFQGTGAADDSGLPNDRFFAVRPEGSVSTLKIQRTERGDSAVYLCASSAGLAASRTGELFFGEGSRLTVL.

The chain couples TRBV27 to TRBJ1-6; 8 bases fit TRBD1. V was pared by 4 bases and J by 4 bases, with 6 bases of the junction left unmatched. The CDR3 totals 16 residues. Germline CDR1 is MNHEY and CDR2 is SMNVEV (reference sequence). The CDR3 is CASSYKRQGYNSPLHF. The CDR3 DNA is TGTGCCAGCAGTTACAAAAGACAGGGGTATAATTCACCCCTCCACTTT.

V and J are TRBV12-3 or TRBV12-4 and TRBJ1-6, with D maybe TRBD1 (5 bases). Trimming cost V 3 bases and J 5 bases, with 5 bases left between them. The length of the CDR3 is 13 residues. CDR3 protein: CASSLDNNSPLHF. CDR3 nucleotides: TGTGCCAGCAGTTTGGACAATAATTCACCCCTCCACTTT.